Presented here are 18 T cell receptor beta chains from one specimen sequenced in a study of beta chain features in type 1 diabetes. The whole isolated RNA underwent reverse transcription, so sequencing captured expressed TCRB transcripts. TCRdb's table, derived via immunoSEQ multiplex PCR, lists solely in-frame clones and lacks some. Here the sample spans hundreds of thousands of clones, roughly a sixth being singletons. The sample was naive CD4+ T cells from blood. The receptors were sampled from a young man in good health.

This clone was picked up a small number of times. The chain carries TRBV9 and TRBJ1-2; D unresolved. With 2 bases removed from V and 0 bases from J, the gap between germline ends came to 14 bases. Germline-derived CDR1 and CDR2 are SGDLS and YYNGEE. This CDR3 has 16 residues. CDR3 sequence (DNA): TGTGCCAGCAGCGTCGACTCAGCATTATCTAACTATGGCTACACCTTC. Its translation is CASSVDSALSNYGYTF. Filled out from reference TRBV9 and TRBJ1-2, the complete variable domain reads DSGVTQTPKHLITATGQRVTLRCSPRSGDLSVYWYQQSLDQGLQFLIQYYNGEERAKGNILERFSAQQFPDLHSELNLSSLELGDSALYFCASSVDSALSNYGYTFGSGTRLTVV.

This clone was observed a few times. The V gene is TRBV19, the J gene TRBJ2-1; D may match TRBD1 or TRBD2 (6 bases each). V was cut by 5 bases and J by 9 bases, with 26 bases left in between. The CDR3 consists of 17 residues. The germline V gene has CDR1 LNHDA and CDR2 SQIVND (reference sequence). The CDR3 nucleotides read TGTGCCAGTAGTTTCTTCGACAGGAGGAAGGGGGGCGGTGAGCAGTTCTTC. Protein product: CASSFFDRRKGGGEQFF.

On this clone itself: The sample carries other DNA sequences with the same CDR3. The chain recombines TRBV7-2 with TRBJ2-5; no firm D call. Germline-derived CDR1 and CDR2 are SGHTA and FQGNSA. Trimming stripped 5 bases from V and 5 bases from J, with 9 bases between. The length of the CDR3 is 12 residues. DNA of the CDR3: TGTGCCAGCAGCCTCACCCGGGAGACCCAGTACTTC. Its translation is CASSLTRETQYF.

In DNA, the CDR3 is TGTGCCAGCAGTTACGGGGCCTCTGGGGCAGCTATGGGCTACACCTTC. Translation gives CASSYGASGAAMGYTF. V usage is TRBV6-6 and J usage is TRBJ1-2; D may be TRBD1 (5 bases). Trimming pared 2 bases from V and 8 bases from J, leaving 21 bases between. CDR1 and CDR2 (germline): MNHNY, SVGAGI (reference sequence). This CDR3 spans 16 amino acids.

CDR3 residues: CASSGQGLVTYEQYF. CDR3 nucleotides: TGTGCCAGCAGCGGGCAGGGACTGGTAACCTACGAGCAGTACTTC. The chain is built from TRBV7-2 and TRBJ2-7; possibly TRBD2 for D (6 bases). The V gene lost 5 bases and the J gene lost 2 bases, with 16 bases spanning the gap. Germline values: CDR1 SGHTA, CDR2 FQGNSA. There are 15 residues in the CDR3.

The gene calls are TRBV2 and TRBJ2-6, with D tentatively TRBD1 (5 bases). This CDR3 is built from 13 residues. V was clipped by 11 bases and J by 0 bases, with 8 bases between them. Germline loops: CDR1 SNHLY, CDR2 FYNNEI. CDR3 sequence reads: CAGDSSGANVLTF. CDR3 coding DNA: TGTGCCGGAGACAGCTCTGGGGCCAACGTCCTGACTTTC.

The gene calls are TRBV28 and TRBJ2-3; no firm D call. The CDR3 spans 14 residues. The V end was cut by 5 bases, the J end by 0 bases, with 9 bases between. Germline V gene sequence: CDR1 MDHEN, CDR2 SYDVKM. CDR3 bases: TGTGCCAGCAGTCCCCTGCGGAGCACAGATACGCAGTATTTT. This translates into CASSPLRSTDTQYF.

The chain combines TRBV7-2 with TRBJ1-3; D is uncertain. Germline V gives CDR1 SGHTA, CDR2 FQGNSA. Trimming left V 1 base short and J 0 bases short, with 10 bases between. This CDR3 is built from 16 residues. This CDR3 is CASSLVDGRSGNTIYF. As DNA, the CDR3 is TGTGCCAGCAGCTTAGTGGACGGACGCTCTGGAAACACCATATATTTT.

CDR3 DNA sequence: TGTGCCAGCAGCGCGAGCGGGGGGGCCAGGACCGGGGAGCTGTTTTTT. Translation gives CASSASGGARTGELFF. The genes are TRBV6-4 and TRBJ2-2, with 10 bases that match TRBD2. Germline lookup yields CDR1 MRHNA and CDR2 SNTAGT. Losses at the gene ends were 6 bases for V and 5 bases for J; bases not matched to a gene: 9. This CDR3 contains 16 residues.

The CDR3 nucleotides read TGTGCCAGCAGCCCGCTAGCGGGGGCCTACAATGAGCAGTTCTTC. Its protein product is CASSPLAGAYNEQFF. The chain is built from TRBV4-2 and TRBJ2-1, with 10 bases that match TRBD2. Germline CDR1 reads LGHNA; CDR2 reads YNFKEQ. This CDR3 has 15 amino acids. Unmatched junction bases numbered 2, after V lost 4 bases and J lost 2 bases.

The chain is built from TRBV14 and TRBJ2-2, with 9 positions matching TRBD1. V was clipped by 3 bases and J by 0 bases; unmatched bases: 2. The germline CDR1 and CDR2 sequences are SGHDN and FVKESK. The CDR3 runs to 16 residues. CDR3 residues: CASSQYRGPNTGELFF. Written as DNA, the CDR3 is TGTGCCAGCAGCCAGTACAGGGGGCCGAACACCGGGGAGCTGTTTTTT. Full variable domain (rest looked up from reference TRBV14 and TRBJ2-2): EAGVTQFPSHSVIEKGQTVTLRCDPISGHDNLYWYRRVMGKEIKFLLHFVKESKQDESGMPNNRFLAERTGGTYSTLKVQPAELEDSGVYFCASSQYRGPNTGELFFGEGSRLTVL.

V and J are TRBV29-1 and TRBJ1-4; TRBD1 might be the D (5 bases). The CDR3 spans 15 residues. The V gene's germline CDR1 is SQVTM and CDR2 ANQGSEA. V lost 6 bases to trimming and J lost 0 bases, with 14 bases between them. The CDR3 reads CSVRFGGSTNEKLFF. As DNA, the CDR3 is TGCAGCGTCCGATTCGGGGGTTCAACTAATGAAAAACTGTTTTTT.

The rearrangement links TRBV4-3 to TRBJ1-3; the D is unclear. Trimming cost V 1 base and J 0 bases, with 10 bases left between them. The germline V gene encodes CDR1 LGHNA and CDR2 YSLEER. The CDR3 covers 16 residues. The CDR3, as DNA: TGCGCCAGCAGCCAAGTTCCGGCCAACTCTGGAAACACCATATATTTT. Translating gives CASSQVPANSGNTIYF.

The rearrangement joins TRBV9 to TRBJ2-2; D remains ambiguous. CDR1 and CDR2 (germline): SGDLS, YYNGEE. Between the trimmed V and J ends, which lost 3 bases and 6 bases, there was a span of 3 bases. The CDR3 consists of 11 residues. CDR3 in amino acids: CASSGPGELFF. CDR3 coding DNA: TGTGCCAGCAGCGGCCCCGGGGAGCTGTTTTTT.

CDR3 loop: CASSPPLPRETQYF. CDR3 DNA: TGTGCCAGCTCACCACCTTTACCACGAGAGACCCAGTACTTC. The gene calls are TRBV18 and TRBJ2-5; D is unclear. The CDR3 has 14 residues. Trimming took off 0 bases at V and 4 bases at J, with 9 bases between the two ends. Germline lookup yields CDR1 KGHSH and CDR2 LQKENI.

The V call is TRBV7-3, the J call TRBJ2-5; 8 bases line up with TRBD1. CDR3 length: 16 residues. Trimming took 5 bases from V and 3 from J; bases not matched to a gene: 11. Germline loops: CDR1 SGHTA, CDR2 FQGTGA. The CDR3 DNA is TGTGCCAGCAGCACTCGCCCGAGACAGGGGAAAGAGACCCAGTACTTC. Translating it yields CASSTRPRQGKETQYF.

The gene calls are TRBV7-9 and TRBJ1-2; the D is unclear. Germline V gives CDR1 SEHNR, CDR2 FQNEAQ (reference sequence). CDR3 length equals 14 residues. Trimming pared 2 bases from V and 0 bases from J, leaving 7 bases between. CDR3 sequence (DNA): TGTGCCAGCAGCTTACTGGGGACTAACTATGGCTACACCTTC. It translates to CASSLLGTNYGYTF.

This chain connects TRBV21-1 to TRBJ2-7; the table calls TRBD2, which could not be checked here. TRBV21-1 is noted as a pseudogene. This CDR3 has 17 amino acids. The CDR3 sequence is CASSSVNELADSYEQYF. The DNA for the CDR3 is TGTGCCAGCAGCTCAGTGAACGAGCTAGCGGACTCCTACGAGCAGTACTTC.